These 21 T cell receptor beta chains came from one sample sequenced in a study of T cell repertoires in cytomegalovirus infection. These receptors have no known antigen. TCRdb processed the reads anew with MiXCR; each CDR3 protein has one entry. The sample records around 710,000 distinct CDR3 sequences, almost 30% being singletons. The sequencing here drew on cultured CD8+ T cells from PBMCs, taken from culture after CMV antigen stimulation. The receptor source for this set is a human donor in good health (CMV status not recorded). Some clones in this sample may be carry-over from other donors' samples.

The chain carries TRBV6-2 or TRBV6-3 and TRBJ1-5; D is undetermined. V was shortened by 9 bases and J by 2 bases, with 14 bases between the two germline ends. This CDR3 is 14 amino acids long. CDR1 and CDR2 (germline): MNHEY, SVGEGT. As DNA, the CDR3 is TGTGCCAGTAGTCATGAGGTCGGCAATCAGCCCCAGCATTTT. As protein: CASSHEVGNQPQHF.

The sample holds many counts of this clonotype. The chain employs TRBV7-2 and TRBJ2-1; a possible D gene is TRBD2 (6 bases). CDR1 and CDR2 from the germline V gene are SGHTA and FQGNSA. Trimming took off 4 bases at V and 6 bases at J, with 16 bases between the two ends. The CDR3 extends over 15 amino acids. The CDR3 loop is CASSSRPTRPNEQFF. DNA of the CDR3: TGTGCCAGCAGCTCTAGACCGACTAGACCCAATGAGCAGTTCTTC.

This rearrangement joins TRBV3-1 to TRBJ2-5; D is perhaps TRBD2 (8 bases). The CDR3 has 17 amino acids. From germline, CDR1 is LGHDT and CDR2 YNNKEL (reference sequence). V was cut by 4 bases and J by 1 base, with 19 bases left in between. The CDR3 DNA reads TGTGCCAGCAGCCCAGGGGGAGCGGGGGTCTTCCAAGAGACCCAGTACTTC. Its protein is CASSPGGAGVFQETQYF.

This clonotype turned up a few times. V usage is TRBV19 and J usage is TRBJ2-1; D remains ambiguous. The germline gives CDR1 LNHDA, CDR2 SQIVND (reference sequence). The V and J ends lost 3 bases and 0 bases respectively, with 6 bases between them. CDR3 length: 14 residues. CDR3 sequence reads: CASSMLASYNEQFF. DNA for the CDR3: TGTGCCAGTAGTATGCTTGCCTCCTACAATGAGCAGTTCTTC.

This clonotype was observed a handful of times. J is TRBJ1-3 and V is TRBV5-1, with a possible D match to TRBD1 (5 bases). CDR1 is SGHRS, CDR2 YFSETQ, per germline. Between the trimmed V and J ends, which lost 6 bases and 5 bases, there was a span of 12 bases. CDR3 length equals 13 residues. This CDR3 reads CASKGTIRNTIYF. The CDR3 nucleotides read TGCGCCAGCAAGGGGACGATAAGAAACACCATATATTTT.

The chain carries TRBV5-8 and TRBJ2-1, with D maybe TRBD2 (7 bases). The germline V and J ends were trimmed by 0 bases and 5 bases, with 12 bases remaining between them. CDR1 and CDR2 (germline): SGHTS, YDEGEE. This CDR3 has 15 amino acids. CDR3 sequence (DNA): TGTGCCAGCAGCTTGGAGGGGGGGGGAAACAATGAGCAGTTCTTC. Residues: CASSLEGGGNNEQFF.

At least ten counts were recorded for this clonotype. The chain couples TRBV12-3 or TRBV12-4 to TRBJ2-7; a weak D match, TRBD2 (6 bases). Trimming removed 1 base at V and 2 bases at J, with 9 bases between. The CDR3 sequence is 14 residues long. The CDR3 bases are TGTGCCAGCAGTTTAGGGGACTCTCCCTACGAGCAGTACTTC. It yields the protein CASSLGDSPYEQYF.

The genes are TRBV7-9 and TRBJ2-1; 9 bases are shared with TRBD2. Trimming cost V 1 base and J 6 bases; bases outside gene matches: 4. This CDR3 is built from 15 residues. Germline CDR1 is SEHNR and CDR2 is FQNEAQ (reference sequence). Written as DNA, the CDR3 is TGTGCCAGCAGCTTAGGGGGACTAGCAGCCAATGAGCAGTTCTTC. This translates into CASSLGGLAANEQFF.

This clonotype was recorded a few times. This chain uses TRBV4-3 with TRBJ1-5; D remains ambiguous. CDR3 length: 13 amino acids. Looked up from germline, CDR1 is LGHNA and CDR2 is YSLEER. V lost 0 bases to trimming and J lost 6 bases, with 6 bases between them. The CDR3 DNA follows: TGCGCCAGCAGCCAAGATCATGGTCAGCCCCAGCATTTT. Its translation: CASSQDHGQPQHF.

This clonotype has just a few counts. This rearrangement joins TRBV12-3 or TRBV12-4 to TRBJ1-3, with 8 nucleotides matching TRBD1. This CDR3 is 14 amino acids long. The V and J ends lost 6 bases and 4 bases, in that order; junction bases with no gene match: 5. The CDR3 DNA sequence: TGTGCCAGCAGCACACAGGGGGTCGGAAACACCATATATTTT. Amino acids: CASSTQGVGNTIYF.

Notes on this clonotype: An end of the junction does not agree with germline; a read error may underlie this. The V gene is TRBV5-3, the J gene TRBJ2-7; possibly TRBD2 for D (6 bases). TRBV5-3 is recorded as an ORF, its role being uncertain. The CDR3 spans 14 residues. CDR3 bases: TGTGCCAGCAGCTCCCCGGGGGTAGTTCACGAGCAGTACTTC. This codes for CASSSPGVVHEQYF.

This clonotype was seen a few times. V is TRBV6-2 or TRBV6-3 and J is TRBJ2-7, with D possibly being TRBD1 (5 bases). The CDR3 loop spans 15 amino acids. V shed 2 bases and J shed 3 bases, with 14 bases lying between them. CDR1 and CDR2 from the germline V gene are MNHEY and SVGEGT. As DNA, the CDR3 is TGTGCCAGCAGTTACGCTAGGGGCTCCTACTACGAGCAGTACGTC. This encodes CASSYARGSYYEQYV.

The chain uses TRBV7-9 and TRBJ1-3, with D hard to call. Germline V gene sequence: CDR1 SEHNR, CDR2 FQNEAQ (reference sequence). V was clipped by 6 bases and J by 0 bases, with 15 bases between them. The length of the CDR3 is 16 residues. The CDR3 bases are TGTGCCAGCAGAGCCGACCCTCCGAGCTCTGGAAACACCATATATTTT. This codes for CASRADPPSSGNTIYF.

This clonotype was found a few times. This chain uses TRBV11-1 with TRBJ2-5, with a possible D match to TRBD1 (6 bases). The germline gives CDR1 SGHAT, CDR2 FQDESV (reference sequence). This CDR3 has 17 residues. V gave up 3 bases and J gave up 2 bases, with 19 bases separating them. CDR3 DNA: TGTGCCAGCAGCTTTGTATCCGCAGGGGATTCACAAGAGACCCAGTACTTC. Its protein is CASSFVSAGDSQETQYF.

The chain uses TRBV4-1 and TRBJ1-1; D is undetermined. V was cut by 8 bases and J by 4 bases, with 8 bases left in between. CDR3 length: 11 amino acids. Germline V lookup: CDR1 MGHRA, CDR2 YSYEKL. This CDR3 is CASGEATEAFF. In DNA form, the CDR3 reads TGCGCCAGCGGAGAGGCCACTGAAGCTTTCTTT.

This clonotype was recorded many times. The gene calls are TRBV7-8 and TRBJ2-1; weak D call: TRBD2 (5 bases). The CDR3 length is 15 residues. V was clipped by 5 bases and J by 6 bases, with 17 bases between them. Germline values: CDR1 SGHVS, CDR2 FQNEAQ. The CDR3 DNA sequence: TGTGCCAGCAGCCCCCCCCAGGCCGGGGTCAATGAGCAGTTCTTC. As protein: CASSPPQAGVNEQFF.

The rearrangement uses TRBV20-1 and TRBJ2-3; TRBD2 aligns across 7 bases. J lost 2 bases, V lost 3 bases, and 2 bases had no gene match. The germline V gene has CDR1 DFQATT and CDR2 SNEGSKA (reference sequence). CDR3 length equals 13 residues. For the CDR3, the DNA is TGCAGTGCTAGGGGGGACTACACAGATACGCAGTATTTT. Translation gives CSARGDYTDTQYF.

This clonotype was counted a few times. The rearrangement uses TRBV27 and TRBJ1-5; D is uncertain. Germline V gene sequence: CDR1 MNHEY, CDR2 SMNVEV (reference sequence). V shed 6 bases and J shed 0 bases, with 15 bases lying between them. The CDR3 contains 16 residues. CDR3 region: CASSFLGPYSNQPQHF. The CDR3 nucleotides read TGTGCCAGCAGCTTCCTAGGGCCCTATAGCAATCAGCCCCAGCATTTT.

In this sample, this clonotype turned up a few times. CDR3 DNA: TGTGCCAGCAGTTTAGCCGGGGAAGGGGACAGGGAATTGATCTACGAGCAGTACGTC. It translates to CASSLAGEGDRELIYEQYV. The chain is built from TRBV12-3 or TRBV12-4 and TRBJ2-7, with TRBD1 matching 9 bases. This CDR3 comprises 19 residues. Unmatched junction bases numbered 15, after V lost 0 bases and J lost 3 bases.

The chain joins TRBV27 to TRBJ1-2, with D hard to call. Trimming shortened V by 0 bases and J by 0 bases, and 11 bases separated the two germline ends. The germline V gene has CDR1 MNHEY and CDR2 SMNVEV (reference sequence). The CDR3 extends over 16 amino acids. The CDR3 DNA is TGTGCCAGCAGTTTATCCCCTGCAGGTTCTAACTATGGCTACACCTTC. Protein: CASSLSPAGSNYGYTF.

This chain uses TRBV7-4 with TRBJ2-5; 9 bases are a match to TRBD1. Germline-derived CDR1 and CDR2 are SGHVT and SQSDAQ. V trimming: 8 bases; J trimming: 3 bases; junction bases outside the gene matches: 4. The CDR3 has 13 residues. This chain's CDR3 is CASRDRVKETQYF. For the CDR3, the DNA is TGTGCCAGCCGGGACAGGGTAAAAGAGACCCAGTACTTC.